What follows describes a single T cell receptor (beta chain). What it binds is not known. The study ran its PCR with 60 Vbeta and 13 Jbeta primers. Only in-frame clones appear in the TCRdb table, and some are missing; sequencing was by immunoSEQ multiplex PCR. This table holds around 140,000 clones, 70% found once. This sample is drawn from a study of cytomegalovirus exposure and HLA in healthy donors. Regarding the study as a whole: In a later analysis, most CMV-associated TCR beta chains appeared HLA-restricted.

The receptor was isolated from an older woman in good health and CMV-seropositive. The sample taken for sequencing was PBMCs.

Written as DNA, the CDR3 is TGTGCCAGCAGTTTGGCAGGCCCCAATCAGCCCCAGCATTTT. Translation gives CASSLAGPNQPQHF. The rearrangement uses TRBV28 and TRBJ1-5, with D uncertain. Per the germline V gene, CDR1 is MDHEN and CDR2 is SYDVKM. Between the trimmed V and J ends, which lost 3 bases and 3 bases, there was a span of 9 bases. The CDR3 covers 14 residues. Complete variable domain (other parts from reference TRBV28 and TRBJ1-5): DVKVTQSSRYLVKRTGEKVFLECVQDMDHENMFWYRQDPGLGLRLIYFSYDVKMKEKGDIPEGYSVSREKKERFSLILESASTNQTSMYLCASSLAGPNQPQHFGDGTRLSIL.